This TCR beta chain appears in the sequencing data of a study of blood T cell repertoires in COVID-19 (TCRdb year 2020). For context, the study as a whole: The collaborator samples originated in the United States, Italy and Spain and spanned the acute and convalescent phases of COVID-19. The prospective study material was composed of cDNA or gDNA derived from T cells, B-cell-depleted T cells, or PBMCs. The dataset comprised deeply sampled blood TCRbeta repertoires from subjects exposed to, actively infected with, or recovered from COVID-19. The repertoires were made available in a free public database intended to serve as a resource for research on the immune response to SARS-CoV-2. Samples came from the ongoing ImmuneRACE study (first 160 participants) plus 1,254 subjects from 6 global collaborators. The sample metadata nearly always contained a de-identified subject ID, COVID-19 status, age in years and sex. Where available, HLA class I and class II types were taken from metadata supplied by the sample provider and were not determined by assay-based typing. Study-wide conclusions, independent of this receptor: Clinical and demographic metadata were provided uncurated, with the amount varying by source and participant.

Details on this clone: This clone's antigen is unknown. No quality values exist for individual bases; no much larger clone is one base distant.

TCRbeta CDR3 regions were amplified from genomic DNA by means of the immunoSEQ Assay, a bias-controlled multiplex PCR. The original methods were these. Within the assay, amplification of reference gene primers was used to estimate how many nucleated cells each sample contained. To quantify the absolute abundance of each unique TCRbeta CDR3 rearrangement, sequence reads were collapsed and filtered. For each sample, productive Simpson clonality was calculated by taking the square root of Simpson's diversity index across productive rearrangements. The source is immuneACCESS, and TCRdb retained only in-frame sequences with V and J called. Part of the clones is not carried over; for the studies checked, unresolved V genes explain less than half of this, and the remainder is unexplained. V and J calls and clone size follow that table, whereas D and trimming were derived from the DNA. A total of about 280,000 clones appear in this sample, roughly 89% of them only once. The ten largest clones take up over 8.5% of the sample.

One collaborating source in Seattle enrolled patients while the patients were actively infected and followed the patients over time throughout the course of disease. Whole blood was collected in K2EDTA tubes by collaborating institutions according to the institutions' own protocols. Collaborator samples were shipped for TCRbeta analysis as frozen whole blood, isolated PBMCs, or DNA extracted from either sample type. The CDR3 contains 15 residues, cysteine and phenylalanine counted. The CDR3 DNA has 45 bases and is translated from base 1. According to the germline V gene (reference sequence), CDR1 reads SEHNR and CDR2 reads FQNEAQ. The germline ends are 12 bases apart after V is trimmed by 1 base and J by 8 bases.

This clonotype was sampled from a woman in her 30s with COVID-19, enrolled during active disease. The rearrangement joined TRBV7-9 to TRBJ1-6; the D gene identity is not certain. Sequencing was carried out using peripheral blood. The sequence in DNA is TGTGCCAGCAGCTTAGTGGCTGCCCGGGATTCACCCCTCCACTTT. It is translated as CASSLVAARDSPLHF.